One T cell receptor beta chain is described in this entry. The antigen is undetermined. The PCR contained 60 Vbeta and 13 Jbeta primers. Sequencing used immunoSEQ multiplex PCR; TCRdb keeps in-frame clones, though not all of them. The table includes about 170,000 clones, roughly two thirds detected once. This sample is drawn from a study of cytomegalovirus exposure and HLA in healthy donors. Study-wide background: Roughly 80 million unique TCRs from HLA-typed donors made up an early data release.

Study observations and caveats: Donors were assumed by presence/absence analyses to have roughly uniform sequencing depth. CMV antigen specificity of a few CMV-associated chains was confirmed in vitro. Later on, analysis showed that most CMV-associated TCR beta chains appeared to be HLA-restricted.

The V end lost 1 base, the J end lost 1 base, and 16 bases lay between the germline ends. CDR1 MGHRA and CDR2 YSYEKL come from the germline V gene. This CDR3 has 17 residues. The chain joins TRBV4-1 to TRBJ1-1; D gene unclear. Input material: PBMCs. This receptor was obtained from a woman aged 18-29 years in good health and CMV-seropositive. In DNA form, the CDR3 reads TGCGCCAGCAGCCAAGTCTTAGAGGTTTGGCCGAACACTGAAGCTTTCTTT. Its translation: CASSQVLEVWPNTEAFF.